The sequence of this TCR beta chain was determined in a study of T-cell reconstitution after alpha-beta-depleted transplantation in children. Study outcomes and limitations: Recipient T cells and thymic progenitors that survived gave rise to the high TCRbeta diversity observed at day 60 in some patients. Several hundred expanded graft clones reportedly supplied alpha-beta T cells about two months after transplant.

This sample's TCRbeta library carried unique molecular identifier barcodes. Via MiXCR, TCRdb re-called the PCR reads, giving one row per CDR3 protein. The sample includes about 70,000 distinct CDR3 sequences, 9.5% to 13% of them seen just once. This clonotype was seen many times. The antigen is unknown. V lost 7 bases and J lost 5; bases outside the gene matches: 4. Germline-derived CDR1 and CDR2 are SEHNR and FQNEAQ (reference sequence). There are 13 residues in the CDR3. The source of this sequence is a boy between 5 and 17 years old with acute myeloid leukemia, due to receive a stem cell transplant. This sequence joins TRBV7-9 and TRBJ2-5, with TRBD2 identical over 10 bases. The starting material was PBMCs, obtained before TCRalphabeta/CD19-depleted stem cell transplant. The CDR3 nucleotides read TGTGCCAGCACCCAAGCGGGAGGGGAGACCCAGTACTTC. Its protein is CASTQAGGETQYF.